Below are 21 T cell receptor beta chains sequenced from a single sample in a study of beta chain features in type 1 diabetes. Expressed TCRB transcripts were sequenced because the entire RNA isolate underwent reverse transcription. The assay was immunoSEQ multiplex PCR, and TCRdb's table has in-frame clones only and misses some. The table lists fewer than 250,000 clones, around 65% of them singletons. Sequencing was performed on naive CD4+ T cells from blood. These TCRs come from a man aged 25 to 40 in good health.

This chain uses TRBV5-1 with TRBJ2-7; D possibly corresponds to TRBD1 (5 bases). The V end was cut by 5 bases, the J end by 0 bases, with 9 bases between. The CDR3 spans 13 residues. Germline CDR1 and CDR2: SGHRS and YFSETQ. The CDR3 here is CASRTASSYEQYF. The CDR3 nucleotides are TGCGCCAGCAGGACAGCTAGCTCCTACGAGCAGTACTTC.

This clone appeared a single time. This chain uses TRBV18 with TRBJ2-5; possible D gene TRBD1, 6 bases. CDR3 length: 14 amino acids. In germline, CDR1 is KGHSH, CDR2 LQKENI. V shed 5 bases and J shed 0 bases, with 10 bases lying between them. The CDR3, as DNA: TGTGCCAGCTCAGTCGGACAGTACCAAGAGACCCAGTACTTC. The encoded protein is CASSVGQYQETQYF.

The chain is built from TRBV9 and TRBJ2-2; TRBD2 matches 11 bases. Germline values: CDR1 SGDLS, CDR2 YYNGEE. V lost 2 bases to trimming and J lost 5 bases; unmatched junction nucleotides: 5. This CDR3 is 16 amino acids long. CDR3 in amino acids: CASSVTSGIGTGELFF. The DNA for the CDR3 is TGTGCCAGCAGCGTGACTAGCGGGATTGGAACCGGGGAGCTGTTTTTT.

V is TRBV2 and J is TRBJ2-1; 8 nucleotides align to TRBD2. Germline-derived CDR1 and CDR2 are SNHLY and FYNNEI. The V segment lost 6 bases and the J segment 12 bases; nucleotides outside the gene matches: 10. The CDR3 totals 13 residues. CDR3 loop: CASRRTSLGRQFF. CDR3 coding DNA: TGTGCCAGCAGGAGGACTAGCCTAGGGCGGCAGTTCTTC.

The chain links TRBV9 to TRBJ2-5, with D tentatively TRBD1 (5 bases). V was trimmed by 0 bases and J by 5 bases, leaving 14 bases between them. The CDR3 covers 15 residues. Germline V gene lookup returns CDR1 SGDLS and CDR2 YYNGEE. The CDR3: CASSVGQLDMETQYF. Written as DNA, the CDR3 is TGTGCCAGCAGCGTAGGACAGCTGGATATGGAGACCCAGTACTTC.

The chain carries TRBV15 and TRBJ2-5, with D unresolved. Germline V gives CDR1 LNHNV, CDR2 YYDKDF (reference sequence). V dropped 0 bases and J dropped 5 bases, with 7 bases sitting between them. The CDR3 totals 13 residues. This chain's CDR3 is CATSRDRSETQYF. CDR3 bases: TGTGCCACCAGCAGAGATAGGTCGGAGACCCAGTACTTC.

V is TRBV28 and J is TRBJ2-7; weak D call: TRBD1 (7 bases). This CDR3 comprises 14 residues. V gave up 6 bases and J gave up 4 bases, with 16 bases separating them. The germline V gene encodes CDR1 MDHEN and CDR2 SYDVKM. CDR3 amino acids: CASRTGGTDYEQYF. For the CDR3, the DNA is TGTGCCAGCAGGACCGGCGGGACAGATTACGAGCAGTACTTC.

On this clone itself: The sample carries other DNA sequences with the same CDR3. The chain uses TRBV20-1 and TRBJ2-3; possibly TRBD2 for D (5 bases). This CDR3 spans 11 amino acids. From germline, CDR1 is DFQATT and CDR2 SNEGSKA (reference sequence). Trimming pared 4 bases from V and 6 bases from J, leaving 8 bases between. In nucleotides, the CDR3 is TGCAGTGCTAAGGGCGGGGATACGCAGTATTTT. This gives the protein CSAKGGDTQYF.

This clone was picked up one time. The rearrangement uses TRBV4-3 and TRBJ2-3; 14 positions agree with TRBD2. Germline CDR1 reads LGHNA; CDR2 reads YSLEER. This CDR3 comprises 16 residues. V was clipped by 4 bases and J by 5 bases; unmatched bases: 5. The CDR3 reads CASSPRLAGGRDTQYF. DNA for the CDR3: TGCGCCAGCAGCCCCCGACTAGCGGGAGGGCGAGATACGCAGTATTTT.

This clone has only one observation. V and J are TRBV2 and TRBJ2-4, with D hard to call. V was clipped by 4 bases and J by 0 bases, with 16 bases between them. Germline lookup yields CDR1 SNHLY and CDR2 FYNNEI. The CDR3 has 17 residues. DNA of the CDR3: TGTGCCAGCAGTGTCGGTCGGCCCCTAGGAGCCAAAAACATTCAGTACTTC. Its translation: CASSVGRPLGAKNIQYF.

CDR3 DNA sequence: TGTGCCTGGAAGGGTTTTGTGGGAGAGCAGTACTTC. Translation gives CAWKGFVGEQYF. The gene calls are TRBV30 and TRBJ2-7, with D hard to call. The CDR3 runs 12 residues. V dropped 4 bases and J dropped 7 bases, with 14 bases sitting between them. CDR1 is GTSNPN and CDR2 is SVGIG in the germline V gene (reference sequence). Filled out from reference TRBV30 and TRBJ2-7, the complete variable domain reads SQTIHQWPATLVQPVGSPLSLECTVEGTSNPNLYWYRQAAGRGLQLLFYSVGIGQISSEVPQNLSASRPQDRQFILSSKKLLLSDSGFYLCAWKGFVGEQYFGPGTRLTVT.

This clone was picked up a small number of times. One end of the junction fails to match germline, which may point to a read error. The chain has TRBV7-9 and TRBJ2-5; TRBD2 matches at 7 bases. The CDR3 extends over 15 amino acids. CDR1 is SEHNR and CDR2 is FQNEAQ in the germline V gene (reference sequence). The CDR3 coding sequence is TGTGCCAGCAGCCCCTCAAGGCTAGCGGCAGAGGCCCAGTACTTC. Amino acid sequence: CASSPSRLAAEAQYF.

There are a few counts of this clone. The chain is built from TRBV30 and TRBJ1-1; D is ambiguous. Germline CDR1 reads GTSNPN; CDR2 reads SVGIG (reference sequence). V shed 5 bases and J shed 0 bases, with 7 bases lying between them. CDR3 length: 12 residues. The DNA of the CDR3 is TGTGCCTGGGGATTCCTGAACACTGAAGCTTTCTTT. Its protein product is CAWGFLNTEAFF. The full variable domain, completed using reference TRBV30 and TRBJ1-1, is SQTIHQWPATLVQPVGSPLSLECTVEGTSNPNLYWYRQAAGRGLQLLFYSVGIGQISSEVPQNLSASRPQDRQFILSSKKLLLSDSGFYLCAWGFLNTEAFFGQGTRLTVV.

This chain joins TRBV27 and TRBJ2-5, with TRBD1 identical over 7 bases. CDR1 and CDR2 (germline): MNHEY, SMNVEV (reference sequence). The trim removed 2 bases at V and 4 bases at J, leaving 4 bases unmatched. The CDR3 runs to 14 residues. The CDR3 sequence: CASSLEGAGETQYF. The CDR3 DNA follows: TGTGCCAGCAGTTTAGAGGGGGCTGGAGAGACCCAGTACTTC.

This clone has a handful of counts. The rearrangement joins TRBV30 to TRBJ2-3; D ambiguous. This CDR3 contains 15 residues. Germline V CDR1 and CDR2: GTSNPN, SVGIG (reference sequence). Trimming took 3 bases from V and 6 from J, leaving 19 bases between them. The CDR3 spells CAWSYRNRNRDTQYF. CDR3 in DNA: TGTGCCTGGAGCTACCGGAACCGGAATCGGGATACGCAGTATTTT.

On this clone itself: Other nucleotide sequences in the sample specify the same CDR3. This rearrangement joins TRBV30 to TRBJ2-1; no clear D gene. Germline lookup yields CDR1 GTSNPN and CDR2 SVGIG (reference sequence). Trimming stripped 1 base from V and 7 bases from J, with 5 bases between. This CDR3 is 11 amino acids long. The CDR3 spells CAWSGDNEQFF. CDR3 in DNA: TGTGCCTGGAGTGGGGATAATGAGCAGTTCTTC.

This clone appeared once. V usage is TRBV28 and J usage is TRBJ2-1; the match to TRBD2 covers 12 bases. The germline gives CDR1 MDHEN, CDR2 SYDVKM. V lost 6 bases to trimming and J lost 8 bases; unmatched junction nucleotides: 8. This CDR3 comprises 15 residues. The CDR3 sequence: CASSSSGRAGHEQFF. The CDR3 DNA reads TGTGCCAGCAGCTCTAGCGGGAGGGCCGGTCATGAGCAGTTCTTC. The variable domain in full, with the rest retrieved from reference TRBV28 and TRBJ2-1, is DVKVTQSSRYLVKRTGEKVFLECVQDMDHENMFWYRQDPGLGLRLIYFSYDVKMKEKGDIPEGYSVSREKKERFSLILESASTNQTSMYLCASSSSGRAGHEQFFGPGTRLTVL.

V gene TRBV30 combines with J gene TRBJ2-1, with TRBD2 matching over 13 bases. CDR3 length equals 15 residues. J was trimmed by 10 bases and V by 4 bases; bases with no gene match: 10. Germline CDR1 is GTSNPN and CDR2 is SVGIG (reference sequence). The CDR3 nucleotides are TGTGCCTGGAAATCGAGACTAGCGGGGGGTTACGAGCAGTTCTTC. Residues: CAWKSRLAGGYEQFF.

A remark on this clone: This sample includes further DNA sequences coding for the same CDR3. For the CDR3, the DNA is TGCAGCGTAAGGGACAGCTCCTACGAGCAGTACTTC. It specifies CSVRDSSYEQYF. V and J are TRBV29-1 and TRBJ2-7; 7 nucleotides match TRBD1. This CDR3 comprises 12 residues. The V segment lost 6 bases and the J segment 0 bases; nucleotides outside the gene matches: 2. Per the germline V gene, CDR1 is SQVTM and CDR2 is ANQGSEA.

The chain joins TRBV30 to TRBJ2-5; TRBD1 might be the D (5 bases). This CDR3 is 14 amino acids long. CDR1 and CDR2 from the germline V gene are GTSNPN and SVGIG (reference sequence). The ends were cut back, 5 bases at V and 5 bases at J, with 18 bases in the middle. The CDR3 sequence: CAWSWWQGEETQYF. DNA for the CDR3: TGTGCCTGGTCTTGGTGGCAGGGTGAGGAGACCCAGTACTTC. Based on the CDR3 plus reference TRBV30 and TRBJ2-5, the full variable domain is SQTIHQWPATLVQPVGSPLSLECTVEGTSNPNLYWYRQAAGRGLQLLFYSVGIGQISSEVPQNLSASRPQDRQFILSSKKLLLSDSGFYLCAWSWWQGEETQYFGPGTRLLVL.

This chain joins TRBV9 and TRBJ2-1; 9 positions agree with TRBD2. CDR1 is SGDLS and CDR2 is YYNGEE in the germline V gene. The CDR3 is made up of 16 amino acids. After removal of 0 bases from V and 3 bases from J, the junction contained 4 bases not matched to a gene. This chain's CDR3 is CASSVGAGGHYNEQFF. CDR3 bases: TGTGCCAGCAGCGTAGGAGCGGGAGGTCACTACAATGAGCAGTTCTTC. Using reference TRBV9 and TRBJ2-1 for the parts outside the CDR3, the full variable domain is DSGVTQTPKHLITATGQRVTLRCSPRSGDLSVYWYQQSLDQGLQFLIQYYNGEERAKGNILERFSAQQFPDLHSELNLSSLELGDSALYFCASSVGAGGHYNEQFFGPGTRLTVL.